This is a list of T cell receptor beta chains from one sample in a study of cytotoxic CD8 clonotypes in ibrutinib-treated CLL. Assay used: immunoSEQ multiplex PCR; TCRdb lists only in-frame clones, some missing. The table lists 100,000 to 150,000 clones, 70% to 90% of them singletons. The sequenced sample was PBMCs, obtained after 24 months of ibrutinib treatment. The receptors were sampled from a human donor with chronic lymphocytic leukemia. Both conserved end residues are part of each CDR3. The order of the fields is D gene, clone size, V gene, J gene, CDR3 protein, CDR3 DNA. A D gene is named only where the DNA matches it firmly. Some rows mark clone size as missing; the rest say once, few, many or name a class of expanded clone.

d_gene: -
abundance: -
v_gene: TRBV9
j_gene: TRBJ1-3
CDR3aa: CASSVGRGSGNTIYF
CDR3nt: TGTGCCAGCAGCGTAGGTCGGGGGTCTGGAAACACCATATATTTT

d_gene: TRBD2
abundance: -
v_gene: TRBV4-3
j_gene: TRBJ2-1
CDR3aa: CASSQDGLAGARNEQFF
CDR3nt: TGCGCCAGCAGCCAAGACGGACTAGCGGGAGCTAGGAATGAGCAGTTCTTC

d_gene: TRBD1
abundance: -
v_gene: TRBV5-6
j_gene: TRBJ2-7
CDR3aa: CASSLVDRGDYEQYF
CDR3nt: TGTGCCAGCAGCTTGGTGGACAGGGGTGACTACGAGCAGTACTTC

d_gene: TRBD1
abundance: -
v_gene: TRBV29-1
j_gene: TRBJ1-2
CDR3aa: CSVAQGVAYGYTF
CDR3nt: TGCAGCGTTGCCCAGGGGGTGGCCTATGGCTACACCTTC

d_gene: -
abundance: -
v_gene: TRBV5-1
j_gene: TRBJ1-4
CDR3aa: CASSLVGWEAANEKLFF
CDR3nt: TGCGCCAGCAGCTTGGTAGGGTGGGAGGCAGCTAATGAAAAACTGTTTTTT

d_gene: TRBD2
abundance: once
v_gene: TRBV5-1
j_gene: TRBJ2-5
CDR3aa: CASSRSGTQETQYF
CDR3nt: TGCGCCAGCAGCCGTAGCGGGACCCAAGAGACCCAGTACTTC

d_gene: -
abundance: few
v_gene: TRBV6-5
j_gene: TRBJ1-5
CDR3aa: CASSYNTAQPQHF
CDR3nt: TGTGCCAGCAGTTACAATACGGCTCAGCCCCAGCATTTT

d_gene: TRBD1
abundance: -
v_gene: TRBV28
j_gene: TRBJ1-2
CDR3aa: CASSSGQGKVGYTF
CDR3nt: TGTGCCAGCAGTTCGGGACAGGGGAAAGTAGGCTACACCTTC

d_gene: -
abundance: -
v_gene: TRBV29-1
j_gene: TRBJ2-1
CDR3aa: CSAVRADSSYNEQFF
CDR3nt: TGCAGCGCCGTTCGGGCGGATAGCTCCTACAATGAGCAGTTCTTC

d_gene: -
abundance: -
v_gene: TRBV18
j_gene: TRBJ2-1
CDR3aa: CASSPRTGNPDEQFF
CDR3nt: TGTGCCAGCTCACCACGGACCGGCAACCCCGATGAGCAGTTCTTC

d_gene: -
abundance: -
v_gene: TRBV4-2
j_gene: TRBJ1-4
CDR3aa: CASSQAGTGNEKLFF
CDR3nt: TGTGCCAGCAGCCAAGCGGGGACGGGGAATGAAAAACTGTTTTTT

d_gene: -
abundance: -
v_gene: TRBV19
j_gene: TRBJ2-1
CDR3aa: CASSGRDKSAYNEQFF
CDR3nt: TGTGCCAGTAGTGGAAGGGACAAATCGGCCTACAATGAGCAGTTCTTC

d_gene: TRBD1
abundance: -
v_gene: TRBV19
j_gene: TRBJ1-2
CDR3aa: CASSSRDRGAYGYTF
CDR3nt: TGTGCCAGTAGTTCCCGGGACAGGGGAGCCTATGGCTACACCTTC

d_gene: -
abundance: -
v_gene: TRBV9
j_gene: TRBJ2-7
CDR3aa: CASSVFGGEQYF
CDR3nt: TGTGCCAGCAGCGTCTTCGGGGGCGAGCAGTACTTC

d_gene: -
abundance: -
v_gene: TRBV4-3
j_gene: TRBJ1-1
CDR3aa: CASSPVGDQGELPMTEAFF
CDR3nt: TGCGCCAGCAGCCCAGTGGGGGATCAGGGTGAGTTACCGATGACTGAAGCTTTCTTT

d_gene: -
abundance: -
v_gene: TRBV21-1
j_gene: TRBJ2-3
CDR3aa: CASSNGRTSGTDTQYF
CDR3nt: TGTGCCAGCAGCAACGGTCGGACTAGCGGTACAGATACGCAGTATTTT

d_gene: -
abundance: few
v_gene: TRBV4-3
j_gene: TRBJ1-1
CDR3aa: CASSQDTSVSTEAFF
CDR3nt: TGCGCCAGCAGCCAAGATACTTCTGTGAGCACTGAAGCTTTCTTT

d_gene: TRBD1
abundance: -
v_gene: TRBV7-3
j_gene: TRBJ1-1
CDR3aa: CASRTGTGGGNTEAFF
CDR3nt: TGTGCCAGCAGGACCGGGACAGGGGGTGGGAACACTGAAGCTTTCTTT

d_gene: -
abundance: -
v_gene: TRBV4-3
j_gene: TRBJ2-2
CDR3aa: CASSHIDSPGELFF
CDR3nt: TGCGCCAGCAGCCATATAGATAGCCCCGGGGAGCTGTTTTTT

d_gene: -
abundance: few
v_gene: TRBV7-9
j_gene: TRBJ1-2
CDR3aa: CASSPTNYGYTF
CDR3nt: TGTGCCAGCAGCCCGACTAACTATGGCTACACCTTC

d_gene: TRBD2
abundance: -
v_gene: TRBV7-3
j_gene: TRBJ2-3
CDR3aa: CASSAGLAAGTDTQYF
CDR3nt: TGTGCCAGCAGCGCCGGACTAGCGGCAGGCACAGATACGCAGTATTTT

d_gene: -
abundance: -
v_gene: TRBV5-4
j_gene: TRBJ2-7
CDR3aa: CASSFGNEQYF
CDR3nt: TGTGCCAGCAGCTTCGGCAACGAGCAGTACTTC

d_gene: TRBD2
abundance: -
v_gene: TRBV7-6
j_gene: TRBJ2-1
CDR3aa: CASSFLAGMALGNEQFF
CDR3nt: TGTGCCAGCAGCTTCCTAGCGGGAATGGCTCTAGGGAATGAGCAGTTCTTC

d_gene: TRBD1
abundance: once
v_gene: TRBV5-4
j_gene: TRBJ1-2
CDR3aa: CASSLGQGNYGYTF
CDR3nt: TGTGCCAGCAGCTTAGGACAGGGTAACTATGGCTACACCTTC

d_gene: -
abundance: -
v_gene: TRBV6-5
j_gene: TRBJ1-2
CDR3aa: CASSYGRNYGYTF
CDR3nt: TGTGCCAGCAGTTACGGACGGAACTATGGCTACACCTTC

d_gene: -
abundance: -
v_gene: TRBV4-1
j_gene: TRBJ2-3
CDR3aa: CASSREQRLDTQYF
CDR3nt: TGCGCCAGCAGCCGGGAGCAGAGGTTGGATACGCAGTATTTT

d_gene: -
abundance: few
v_gene: TRBV7-9
j_gene: TRBJ1-1
CDR3aa: CASSLGRPGPDTEAFF
CDR3nt: TGTGCCAGCAGCTTAGGCCGTCCTGGGCCCGACACTGAAGCTTTCTTT

d_gene: TRBD2
abundance: -
v_gene: TRBV10-3
j_gene: TRBJ2-3
CDR3aa: CAISGGLAGGTDTQYF
CDR3nt: TGTGCCATCAGTGGGGGACTAGCGGGAGGCACAGATACGCAGTATTTT

d_gene: -
abundance: -
v_gene: TRBV10-3
j_gene: TRBJ1-5
CDR3aa: CAISRTGGPNQPQHF
CDR3nt: TGTGCCATCAGCCGAACGGGAGGCCCGAATCAGCCCCAGCATTTT

d_gene: -
abundance: -
v_gene: TRBV9
j_gene: TRBJ1-1
CDR3aa: CASSPDGGVNTEAFF
CDR3nt: TGTGCCAGCAGCCCAGATGGGGGAGTTAACACTGAAGCTTTCTTT

d_gene: -
abundance: few
v_gene: TRBV15
j_gene: TRBJ1-4
CDR3aa: CATSRAPGKDEKLFF
CDR3nt: TGTGCCACCAGCAGAGCCCCAGGGAAGGATGAAAAACTGTTTTTT

d_gene: TRBD2
abundance: -
v_gene: TRBV19
j_gene: TRBJ2-1
CDR3aa: CASSPLAEIYNEQFF
CDR3nt: TGTGCCAGTAGCCCGCTAGCGGAAATTTACAATGAGCAGTTCTTC

d_gene: -
abundance: -
v_gene: TRBV18
j_gene: TRBJ2-1
CDR3aa: CATSLSRGNYNEQFF
CDR3nt: TGTGCCACCTCCCTATCCCGGGGAAACTACAATGAGCAGTTCTTC

d_gene: -
abundance: -
v_gene: TRBV28
j_gene: TRBJ2-5
CDR3aa: CASTGSLETQYF
CDR3nt: TGTGCCAGCACCGGCTCTCTGGAGACCCAGTACTTC

d_gene: TRBD1
abundance: -
v_gene: TRBV7-2
j_gene: TRBJ2-7
CDR3aa: CASSLNRDRLSYEQYF
CDR3nt: TGTGCCAGCAGCTTAAATCGGGACAGACTATCCTACGAGCAGTACTTC

d_gene: TRBD2
abundance: -
v_gene: TRBV6-5
j_gene: TRBJ2-7
CDR3aa: CASRILAGAYEQYF
CDR3nt: TGTGCCAGCAGAATACTAGCGGGGGCCTACGAGCAGTACTTC

d_gene: -
abundance: -
v_gene: TRBV28
j_gene: TRBJ1-2
CDR3aa: CASSFWAEGYTF
CDR3nt: TGTGCCAGCAGTTTCTGGGCGGAGGGCTACACCTTC

d_gene: -
abundance: few
v_gene: TRBV6-5
j_gene: TRBJ1-1
CDR3aa: CASSYWGGAFF
CDR3nt: TGTGCCAGCAGTTATTGGGGTGGCGCTTTCTTT

d_gene: -
abundance: -
v_gene: TRBV27
j_gene: TRBJ2-7
CDR3aa: CASSSRRWAGEGEHEQYF
CDR3nt: TGTGCCAGCAGTTCCCGGCGGTGGGCGGGGGAGGGGGAACACGAGCAGTACTTC

d_gene: -
abundance: -
v_gene: TRBV4-2
j_gene: TRBJ1-1
CDR3aa: CASSPTGMTNTEAFF
CDR3nt: TGTGCCAGCAGCCCAACGGGGATGACGAACACTGAAGCTTTCTTT

d_gene: -
abundance: -
v_gene: TRBV30
j_gene: TRBJ2-1
CDR3aa: CAWSKRQNYNEQFF
CDR3nt: TGTGCCTGGAGTAAGCGACAGAACTACAATGAGCAGTTCTTC

d_gene: TRBD1
abundance: -
v_gene: TRBV7-8
j_gene: TRBJ1-2
CDR3aa: CASSLAGTETYGYTF
CDR3nt: TGTGCCAGCAGCTTAGCGGGGACAGAGACCTATGGCTACACCTTC

d_gene: TRBD1
abundance: -
v_gene: TRBV4-3
j_gene: TRBJ1-1
CDR3aa: CASSQDPTGFGSMNTEAFF
CDR3nt: TGCGCCAGCAGCCAAGACCCGACAGGGTTTGGTTCCATGAACACTGAAGCTTTCTTT